This record covers a single T cell receptor beta chain. The antigen remains undetermined. In the sorted-subset replicate PCRs, 150 to 200 ng DNA, tens of thousands of T cell genomes, was used. Data came from immunoSEQ multiplex PCR; TCRdb stores just in-frame clones and leaves some out. Among nearly 2 million clones listed, roughly 95% were seen once. The sample comes from a study of shared clonotypes between healthy human individuals. Study-wide context: CD8 memory received one plate per donor, CD8 naive two, CD4 memory three and CD4 naive three. Study findings and constraints: Against clonotypes common to all four donors, non-shared ones had lower generation probabilities.

The naive CD8 population came from CD45RO-negative cells selected for CCR7, without terminally differentiated effector memory CD45RA+ cells. This CDR3 comprises 15 residues. Unmatched junction bases numbered 8, after V lost 5 bases and J lost 5 bases. From germline, CDR1 is SGHTS and CDR2 YDEGEE. The chain has TRBV5-8 and TRBJ1-5; TRBD1 aligns across 9 bases. The source material was naive CD8+ T cells sorted from blood. The origin of this receptor is a young man in good health. This chain's CDR3 is CASRRDREGDQPQHF. The CDR3 DNA reads as TGTGCCAGCAGACGGGACAGGGAGGGCGATCAGCCCCAGCATTTT.